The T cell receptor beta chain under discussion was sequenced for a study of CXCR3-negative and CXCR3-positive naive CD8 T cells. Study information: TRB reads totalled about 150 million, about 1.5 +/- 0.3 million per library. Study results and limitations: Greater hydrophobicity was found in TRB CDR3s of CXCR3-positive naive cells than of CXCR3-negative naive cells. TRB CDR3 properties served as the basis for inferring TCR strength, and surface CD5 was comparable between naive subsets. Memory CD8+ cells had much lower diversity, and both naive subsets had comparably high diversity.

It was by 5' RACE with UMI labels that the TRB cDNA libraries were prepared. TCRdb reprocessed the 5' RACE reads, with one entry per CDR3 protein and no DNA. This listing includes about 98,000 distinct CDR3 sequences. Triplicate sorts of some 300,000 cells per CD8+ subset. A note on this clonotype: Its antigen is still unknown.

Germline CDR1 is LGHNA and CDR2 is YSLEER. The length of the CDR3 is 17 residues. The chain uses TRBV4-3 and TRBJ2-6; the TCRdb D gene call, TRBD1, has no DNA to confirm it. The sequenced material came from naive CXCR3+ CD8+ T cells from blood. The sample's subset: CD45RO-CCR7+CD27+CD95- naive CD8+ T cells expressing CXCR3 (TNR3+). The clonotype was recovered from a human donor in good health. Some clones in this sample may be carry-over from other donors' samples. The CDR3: CASSWGPVVSGANVLTF.